Presented here are 17 T cell receptor beta chains from one specimen sequenced in a study of tumor-infiltrating lymphocytes in primary liver carcinoma. Germline DNA was also extracted, and blood RNA was taken from unsorted whole blood. A constant-region primer primed TCR beta cDNA synthesis from roughly 500 ng of total RNA. Libraries of TCR beta came from three nested multiplex PCR rounds with slightly modified ARM-PCR. The opening two PCR rounds, around 11 cycles each, paired TRBV1-TRBV30 forward primers with a C-beta reverse primer. TCRdb re-called the multiplex PCR reads with MiXCR, one entry per CDR3 protein. The table records 300,000 to 400,000 distinct CDR3 sequences, almost 65% of them present only once. The sample comprised peripheral blood. These TCRs come from a man aged 35-49 years with primary liver carcinoma and hepatitis B virus infection.

Of note for this clonotype: Germline is not matched at one junction end, which may reflect a read error. CDR3 sequence: CAISWTSNSYEQYF. CDR3 bases: TGTGCCATCAGTTGGACATCAAACTCCTACGAGCAGTACTTC. The chain recombines TRBV12-3 or TRBV12-4 with TRBJ2-7; maybe TRBD1 (5 bases). The CDR3 extends over 14 amino acids.

The CDR3 here is CAIRPGLGGNNEQFF. CDR3 nucleotide sequence: TGTGCCATCAGACCCGGACTAGGGGGGAACAATGAGCAGTTCTTC. The V call is TRBV6-1, the J call TRBJ2-1; TRBD2 might be the D (7 bases). This CDR3 contains 15 residues. The ends were cut back, 10 bases at V and 5 bases at J, with 21 bases in the middle. From germline, CDR1 is MNHNS and CDR2 SASEGT.

This clonotype was found once. This may come from a read error, since a much larger clone is one base off. This chain links TRBV4-2 with TRBJ1-2, with D uncertain. The CDR3 has 13 amino acids. With 4 bases removed from V and 8 bases from J, the gap between germline ends came to 14 bases. Germline-derived CDR1 and CDR2 are LGHNA and YNFKEQ. CDR3 sequence reads: CASSRAVEGGYTF. In DNA form, the CDR3 reads TGTGCCAGCAGCCGAGCAGTGGAGGGAGGCTACACCTTC.

The chain combines TRBV12-3 or TRBV12-4 with TRBJ2-1, with 9 bases identical to TRBD2. V lost 7 bases to trimming and J lost 5 bases; unmatched junction nucleotides: 12. The CDR3 runs to 16 residues. CDR3 nucleotides: TGTGCCAGCACTTCATTTAGCGGGAGTTTCGACAATGAGCAGTTCTTC. Its translation is CASTSFSGSFDNEQFF.

Worth noting for this clonotype: Given a much more abundant clone one base away, this may be a read error. The chain employs TRBV12-3 or TRBV12-4 and TRBJ1-6, with TRBD1 matching over 8 bases. CDR3 size: 15 residues. CDR3 sequence (DNA): TGTGCCAGCAGTCAGACAGGGGTTTATAATTCACCCCTCTACTTT. Encoded protein: CASSQTGVYNSPLYF.

The CDR3 loop is CASSLTSGIGETQYF. CDR3 bases: TGTGCCAGCAGCTTGACTAGCGGGATAGGGGAGACCCAGTACTTC. The chain is built from TRBV13 and TRBJ2-5; TRBD2 agrees at 11 bases. J was trimmed by 5 bases and V by 3 bases; bases with no gene match: 5. The germline V gene has CDR1 PRHDT and CDR2 FYEKMQ (reference sequence). This CDR3 region has 15 residues.

Worth noting for this clonotype: The junction and the germline gene differ at one end; a read error may be behind it. The J gene is TRBJ2-2, the V gene TRBV11-2; a weak D match, TRBD2 (5 bases). The length of the CDR3 is 15 residues. Germline V gene data show CDR1 as SGHAT and CDR2 as FQNNGV. The CDR3, as DNA: TGTGCCAGCAGCTTAGCTTCCTCCAACACCGGGAAGCTGTTTTTT. Translating it yields CASSLASSNTGKLFF.

This clonotype was observed a handful of times. The chain combines TRBV4-1 with TRBJ2-7; 14 nucleotides align to TRBD2. Germline CDR1 reads MGHRA; CDR2 reads YSYEKL. CDR3 length: 17 amino acids. V trimming: 5 bases; J trimming: 6 bases; junction bases outside the gene matches: 12. The CDR3 is CASSRYQGLAGASEQYF. In DNA, the CDR3 is TGCGCCAGCAGCAGGTACCAGGGACTAGCGGGAGCCAGCGAGCAGTACTTC.

Notes on this clonotype: Being one base from a much bigger clone, this may be a read error. The V call is TRBV6-7, the J call TRBJ2-2, with 9 bases matching TRBD2. TRBV6-7 is given ORF status, its function remaining uncertain. J lost 5 bases, V lost 4 bases, and 8 bases had no gene match. The CDR3 covers 16 residues. CDR3 in amino acids: CASSSRTSEPTGELFF. In DNA, the CDR3 is TGTGCCAGCAGTTCAAGGACTAGCGAACCTACCGGGGAGCTGTTTTTT.

This rearrangement joins TRBV28 to TRBJ2-5, with 9 nucleotides matching TRBD1. The CDR3 runs 14 residues. V lost 11 bases and J lost 5; bases outside the gene matches: 12. The V gene's germline CDR1 is MDHEN and CDR2 SYDVKM. In DNA, the CDR3 is TGTGCCGGCGCAACAGGGGGCGCGGGGGAGACCCAGTACTTC. This translates into CAGATGGAGETQYF.

This clonotype was seen ten or more times. The chain is built from TRBV6-5 and TRBJ2-7; no reliable D call. CDR1 is MNHEY, CDR2 SVGAGI, per germline. Trimming stripped 0 bases from V and 5 bases from J, with 14 bases between. The CDR3 totals 15 residues. The CDR3 nucleotides are TGTGCCAGCAGTTACTCCTACAGCCTAGGGCACGAGCAGTACTTC. Amino acids: CASSYSYSLGHEQYF.

As regards this clonotype: Since a much larger clone is just one base distant, this may be a read error. The DNA of the CDR3 is TGTGCCAGCACCACGACCGACAGGGACCACGGGCAGTACTTC. Translated: CASTTTDRDHGQYF. The chain couples TRBV6-5 to TRBJ2-7, with TRBD1 matching 7 bases. The CDR3 runs to 14 residues. Germline CDR1 MNHEY, CDR2 SVGAGI. V shed 7 bases and J 9 bases; nucleotides not matched to a gene: 15.

Concerning this clonotype: A much more abundant neighbour one base away suggests this may be a read error. The rearrangement links TRBV6-5 to TRBJ2-7; 7 bases align to TRBD1. J was trimmed by 2 bases and V by 5 bases; bases with no gene match: 9. This CDR3 has 15 residues. Germline CDR1 MNHEY, CDR2 SVGAGI. The CDR3 is CASSLQGNLPYEQYF. In nucleotides, the CDR3 is TGTGCCAGCAGTCTACAGGGGAATCTTCCCTACGAGCAGTACTTC.

This clonotype was recorded a few times. The chain uses TRBV28 and TRBJ2-3, with 8 bases that match TRBD1. CDR3 length equals 16 residues. Trimming cost V 3 bases and J 4 bases; bases outside gene matches: 9. Per germline, CDR1 MDHEN and CDR2 SYDVKM. The CDR3 DNA follows: TGTGCCAGCAGTTTGGAGACAGGGGCAAGGTCAGATACGCAGTATTTT. Its translation is CASSLETGARSDTQYF. Combining the CDR3 with reference TRBV28 and TRBJ2-3 gives the whole variable domain DVKVTQSSRYLVKRTGEKVFLECVQDMDHENMFWYRQDPGLGLRLIYFSYDVKMKEKGDIPEGYSVSREKKERFSLILESASTNQTSMYLCASSLETGARSDTQYFGPGTRLTVL.

On this clonotype itself: A much larger clone sits a single nucleotide away, making a read error possible. V gene TRBV10-3 combines with J gene TRBJ2-3; maybe TRBD2 (6 bases). The CDR3 spans 15 residues. The germline V and J ends were trimmed by 10 bases and 2 bases, with 19 bases remaining between them. The germline CDR1 and CDR2 sequences are ENHRY and SYGVKD. The CDR3 nucleotides read TGTGCCAATCGGGACTCCTCCACCAACACAGATACGCAGTATTTT. It specifies CANRDSSTNTDTQYF.

For this clonotype: Compared with germline, one end of the junction differs, possibly owing to a read error. V gene TRBV5-1 combines with J gene TRBJ2-3; D is undetermined. The CDR3 runs to 14 residues. CDR1 is SGHRS and CDR2 is YFSETQ in the germline V gene. DNA of the CDR3: TGTGCCAGCAGCTTCATGCACGGGTCAGATACGCAGTATTTT. It encodes CASSFMHGSDTQYF.

V gene TRBV28 combines with J gene TRBJ1-2; a weak D match, TRBD1 (5 bases). Germline V gene sequence: CDR1 MDHEN, CDR2 SYDVKM. Trimming left V 7 bases short and J 10 bases short, with 16 bases between. The CDR3 is 12 amino acids. DNA of the CDR3: TGTGCCAGCAAAGGGAACAGGCCTTTCTACACCTTC. Protein: CASKGNRPFYTF.